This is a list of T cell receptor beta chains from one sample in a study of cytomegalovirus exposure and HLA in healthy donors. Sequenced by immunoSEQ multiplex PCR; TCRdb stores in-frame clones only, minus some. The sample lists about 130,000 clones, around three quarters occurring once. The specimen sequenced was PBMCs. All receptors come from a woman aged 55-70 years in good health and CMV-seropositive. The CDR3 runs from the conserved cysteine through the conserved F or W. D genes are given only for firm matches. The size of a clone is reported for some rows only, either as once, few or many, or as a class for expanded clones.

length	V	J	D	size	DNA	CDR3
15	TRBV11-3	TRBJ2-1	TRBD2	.	TGTGCCAGCAGCTTAGGCGGGGGGGCCTTCAATGAGCAGTTCTTC	CASSLGGGAFNEQFF
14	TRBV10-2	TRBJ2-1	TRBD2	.	TGCGCCAGCAGATTCGGCGGGGGGGCACATGAGCAGTTCTTC	CASRFGGGAHEQFF
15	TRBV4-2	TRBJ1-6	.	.	TGTGCCAGCAGCCAAGATATATGGAACAGCTCACCCCTCCGCTTT	CASSQDIWNSSPLRF
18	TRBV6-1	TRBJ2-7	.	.	TGTGCCAGCAGTGGGGGGCTAGCGGTGCTTTTAAGCTCCTACGAGCAGTACTTC	CASSGGLAVLLSSYEQYF
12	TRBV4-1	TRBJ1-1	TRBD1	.	TGCGCCAGCAGCCAATCGGACAGGGAAACTTTCTTT	CASSQSDRETFF
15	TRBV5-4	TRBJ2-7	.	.	TGTGCCAGCAGCTTGGCCGGGACTTTCTCCTACGAGCAGTACTTC	CASSLAGTFSYEQYF
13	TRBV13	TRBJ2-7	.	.	TGTGCCAGCAGCTCTCGACAGGCCTACGAGCAGTACTTC	CASSSRQAYEQYF
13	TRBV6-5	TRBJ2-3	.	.	TGTGCCAGCAAGAGAGATAGCACAGATACGCAGTATTTT	CASKRDSTDTQYF
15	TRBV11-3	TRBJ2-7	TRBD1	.	TGTGCCAGCAGCGAAGGACAGGGGGGAATCTACGAGCAGTACTTC	CASSEGQGGIYEQYF
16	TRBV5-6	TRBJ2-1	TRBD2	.	TGTGCCAGCAGCTATAGGTCCAGCGGGGTTTACAATGAGCAGTTCTTC	CASSYRSSGVYNEQFF
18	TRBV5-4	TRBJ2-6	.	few	TGTGCCAGCAGCAAGAAGACACCCTTCAACTCTGGGGCCAACGTCCTGACTTTC	CASSKKTPFNSGANVLTF
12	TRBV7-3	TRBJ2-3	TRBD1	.	TGTGCCAGCAGCTTAGGCAGGGGGAAGCAGTATTTT	CASSLGRGKQYF
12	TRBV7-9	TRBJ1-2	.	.	TGTTCCAGCAGCTTAGAAGGGGGAGGCTACACCTTC	CSSSLEGGGYTF
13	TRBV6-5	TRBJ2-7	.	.	TGTGCCAGCAGAATCGACAGGACCTACGAGCAGTACTTC	CASRIDRTYEQYF
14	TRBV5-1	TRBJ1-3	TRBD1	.	TGCGCCAGCAGCCAGGGGGAATTAGGAAACACCATATATTTT	CASSQGELGNTIYF
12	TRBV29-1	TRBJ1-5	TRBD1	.	TGCAGCGTTATGGACAGGGAACAGCCCCAGCATTTT	CSVMDREQPQHF
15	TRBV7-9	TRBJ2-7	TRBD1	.	TGTGCCAGCGGTCAAGCCGGGACAGTCTCCTACGAGCAGTACTTC	CASGQAGTVSYEQYF
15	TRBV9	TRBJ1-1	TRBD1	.	TGTGCCAGCAGCGTAGTGGGACAGGGGAACACTGAAGCTTTCTTT	CASSVVGQGNTEAFF
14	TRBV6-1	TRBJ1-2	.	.	TGTGCCAGCAGTGAAGGTCCCAGGGATTCTGGCTACACCTTC	CASSEGPRDSGYTF
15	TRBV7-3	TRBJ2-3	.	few	TGTGCCAGCAGCTCCTCCAAACTGGGCACAGATACGCAGTATTTT	CASSSSKLGTDTQYF
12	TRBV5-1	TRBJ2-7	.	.	TGCGCCAGCAGCCTACAGGGCTACGAGCAGTACTTC	CASSLQGYEQYF
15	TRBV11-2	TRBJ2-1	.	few	TGTGCCAGCAGCTTAGGTGCGGTCTCCTACAATGAGCAGTTCTTC	CASSLGAVSYNEQFF
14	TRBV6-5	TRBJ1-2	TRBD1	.	TGTGCCAGCGGACAGGGGGCTAAGAGCTATGGCTACACCTTC	CASGQGAKSYGYTF
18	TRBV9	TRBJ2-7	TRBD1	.	TGTGCCAGCAGCGTAGCAGCATCTTCAGGGGGCCTTTCCTACGAGCAGTACTTC	CASSVAASSGGLSYEQYF
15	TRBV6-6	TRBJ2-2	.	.	TGTGCCAGCAGGTTGGGCGGGGCTAACACCGGGGAGCTGTTTTTT	CASRLGGANTGELFF
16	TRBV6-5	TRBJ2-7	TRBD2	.	TGTGCCAGCAGTTACTCGTTTACTAGCGGGGGATACGAGCAGTACTTC	CASSYSFTSGGYEQYF
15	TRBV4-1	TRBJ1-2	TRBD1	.	TGCGCCAGCAGCCAAGATCGGGACAGGGACTATGGCTACACCTTC	CASSQDRDRDYGYTF